This paragraph reports one T cell receptor beta chain. Its antigen is unidentified. An absence of ophthalmopathy progression within 18 months meant stable Graves' hyperthyroidism. The authors took PBMCs from roughly 9.7 ml fresh peripheral blood. This CDR3 is built from 13 residues. V lost 7 bases and J 5 bases, leaving 14 bases between the germline ends. Amplified TCR beta CDR3 regions derived from RNA transcripts. A set of HTBI primers served as the primers for a first-round RT-PCR of the TCR CDR3. TCRdb independently ran MiXCR on the multiplex PCR reads; one entry per CDR3 protein. Among fewer than 600,000 distinct CDR3 sequences listed, 13% to 15% were seen once. The entry originates in a study of T cells in Graves' hyperthyroidism and ophthalmopathy. Study outcomes and limitations: From stable hyperthyroidism, ophthalmopathy was separated by a 13 V-J model. Most clonotypes that expanded in the thyroid above 0.001 also showed up in blood.

Source material: blood. The receptor was derived from a woman aged 18-29 years with Graves' hyperthyroidism. The chain links TRBV12-3 or TRBV12-4 to TRBJ1-2, with D possibly being TRBD1 (6 bases). The CDR3 loop reads CASTVGQLYGYTF. CDR3 DNA: TGTGCCAGCACCGTAGGACAGCTGTATGGCTACACCTTC.